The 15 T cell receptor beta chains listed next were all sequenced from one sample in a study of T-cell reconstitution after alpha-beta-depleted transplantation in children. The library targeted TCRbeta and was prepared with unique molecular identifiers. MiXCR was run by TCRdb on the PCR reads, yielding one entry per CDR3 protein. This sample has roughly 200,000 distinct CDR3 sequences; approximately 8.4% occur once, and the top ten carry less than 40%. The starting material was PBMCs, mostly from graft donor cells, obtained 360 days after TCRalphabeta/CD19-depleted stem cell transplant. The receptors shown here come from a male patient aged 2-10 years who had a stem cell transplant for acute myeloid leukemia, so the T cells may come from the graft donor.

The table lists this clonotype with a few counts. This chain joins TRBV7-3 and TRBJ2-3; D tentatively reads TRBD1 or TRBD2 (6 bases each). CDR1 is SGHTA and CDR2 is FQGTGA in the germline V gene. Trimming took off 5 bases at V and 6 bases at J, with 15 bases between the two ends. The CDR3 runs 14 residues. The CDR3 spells CASSPIGGSDTQYF. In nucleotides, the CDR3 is TGTGCCAGCAGCCCGATAGGGGGGTCGGATACGCAGTATTTT.

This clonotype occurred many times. The CDR3 DNA is TGTGCCAGCATGTTTTTAGAAGCTGGGGCAGGGGAGCTGTTTTTT. Protein sequence: CASMFLEAGAGELFF. J is TRBJ2-2 and V is TRBV27, with D maybe TRBD1 (5 bases). Between the trimmed V and J ends, which lost 7 bases and 8 bases, there was a span of 20 bases. CDR1 is MNHEY, CDR2 SMNVEV, per germline (reference sequence). The length of the CDR3 is 15 residues.

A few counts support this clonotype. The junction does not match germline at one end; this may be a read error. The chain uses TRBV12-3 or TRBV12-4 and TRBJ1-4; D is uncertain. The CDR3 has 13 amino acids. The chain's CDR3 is CASRLDLGEKLFF. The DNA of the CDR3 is TGTGCCAGCAGATTAGACCTCGGAGAAAAACTGTTTTTT.

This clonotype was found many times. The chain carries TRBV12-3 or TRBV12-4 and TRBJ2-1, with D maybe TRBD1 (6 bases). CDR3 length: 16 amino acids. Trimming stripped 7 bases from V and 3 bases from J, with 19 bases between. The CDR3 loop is CASTTRWTDLYNEQFF. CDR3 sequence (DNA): TGTGCCAGCACCACCCGCTGGACAGACCTCTACAATGAGCAGTTCTTC.

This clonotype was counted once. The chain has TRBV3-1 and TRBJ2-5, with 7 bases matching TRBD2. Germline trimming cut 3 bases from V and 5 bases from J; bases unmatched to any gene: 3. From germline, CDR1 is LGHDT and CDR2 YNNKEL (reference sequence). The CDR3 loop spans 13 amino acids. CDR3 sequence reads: CASSQLAVETQYF. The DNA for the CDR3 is TGTGCCAGCAGCCAGCTAGCGGTGGAGACCCAGTACTTC.

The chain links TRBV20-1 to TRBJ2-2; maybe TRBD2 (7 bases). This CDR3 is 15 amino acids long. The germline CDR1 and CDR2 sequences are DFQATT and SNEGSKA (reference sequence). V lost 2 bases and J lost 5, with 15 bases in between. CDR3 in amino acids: CSARKGGSGTGELFF. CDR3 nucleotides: TGCAGTGCTAGAAAGGGGGGGTCGGGAACCGGGGAGCTGTTTTTT.

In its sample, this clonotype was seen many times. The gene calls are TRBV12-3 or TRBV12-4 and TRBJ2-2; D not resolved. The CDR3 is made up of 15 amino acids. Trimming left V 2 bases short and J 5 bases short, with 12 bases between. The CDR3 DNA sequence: TGTGCCAGCAGTTTAATAGGGTCGAGGACCGGGGAGCTGTTTTTT. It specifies CASSLIGSRTGELFF.

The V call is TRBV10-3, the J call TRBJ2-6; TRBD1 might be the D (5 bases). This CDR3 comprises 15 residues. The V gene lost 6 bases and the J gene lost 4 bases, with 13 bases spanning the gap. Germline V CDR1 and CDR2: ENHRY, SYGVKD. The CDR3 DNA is TGTGCCATCAGACCGACAGAATTAGGGGCCAACGTCCTGACTTTC. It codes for CAIRPTELGANVLTF.

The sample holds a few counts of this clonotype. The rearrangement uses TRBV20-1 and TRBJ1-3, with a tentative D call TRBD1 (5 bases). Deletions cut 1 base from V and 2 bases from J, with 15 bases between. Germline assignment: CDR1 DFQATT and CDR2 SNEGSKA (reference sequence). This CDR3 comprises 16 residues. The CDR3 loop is CSARAPTDKPGNTIYF. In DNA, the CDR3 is TGCAGTGCTAGAGCCCCGACAGATAAACCTGGAAACACCATATATTTT.

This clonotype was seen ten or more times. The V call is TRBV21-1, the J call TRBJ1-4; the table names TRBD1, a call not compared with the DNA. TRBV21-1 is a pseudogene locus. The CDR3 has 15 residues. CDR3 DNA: TGTGCCAGCAGCAAAGCATTCAGGGTATGGGAAAAACTGTTTTTT. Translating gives CASSKAFRVWEKLFF.

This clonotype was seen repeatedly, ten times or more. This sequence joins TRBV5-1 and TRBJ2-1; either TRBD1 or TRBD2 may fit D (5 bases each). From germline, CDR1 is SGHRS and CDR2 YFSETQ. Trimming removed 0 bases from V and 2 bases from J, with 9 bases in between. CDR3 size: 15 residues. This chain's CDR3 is CASSLGGGTYNEQFF. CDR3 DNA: TGCGCCAGCAGCTTGGGTGGGGGTACCTACAATGAGCAGTTCTTC.

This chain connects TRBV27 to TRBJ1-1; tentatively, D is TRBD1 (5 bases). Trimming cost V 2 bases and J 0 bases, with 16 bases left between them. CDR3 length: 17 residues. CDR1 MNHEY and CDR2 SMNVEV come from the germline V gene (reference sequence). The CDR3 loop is CASSLVRQFSLNTEAFF. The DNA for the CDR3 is TGTGCCAGCAGTTTAGTCCGACAGTTTTCTTTGAACACTGAAGCTTTCTTT.

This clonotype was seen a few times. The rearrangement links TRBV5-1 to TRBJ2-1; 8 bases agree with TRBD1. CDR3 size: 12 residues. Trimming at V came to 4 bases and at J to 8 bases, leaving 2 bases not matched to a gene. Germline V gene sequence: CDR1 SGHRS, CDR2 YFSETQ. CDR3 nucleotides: TGCGCCAGCAGCCCACAGGGGGATGAGCAGTTCTTC. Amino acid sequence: CASSPQGDEQFF.

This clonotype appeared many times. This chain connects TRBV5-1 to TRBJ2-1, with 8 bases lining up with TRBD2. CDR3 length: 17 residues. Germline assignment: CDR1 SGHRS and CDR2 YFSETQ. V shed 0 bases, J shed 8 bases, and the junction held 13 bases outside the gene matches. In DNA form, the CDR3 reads TGCGCCAGCAGCTTGGAAGCCTGGTCGGGGGGGTGGGATGAGCAGTTCTTC. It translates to CASSLEAWSGGWDEQFF.

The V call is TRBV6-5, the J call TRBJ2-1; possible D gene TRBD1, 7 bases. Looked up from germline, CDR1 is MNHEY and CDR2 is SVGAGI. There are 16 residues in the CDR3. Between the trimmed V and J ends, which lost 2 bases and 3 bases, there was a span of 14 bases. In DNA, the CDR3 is TGTGCCAGCAGTTACAGGGACAGCGGGTTCTACAATGAGCAGTTCTTC. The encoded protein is CASSYRDSGFYNEQFF.